This T cell receptor beta chain emerged from a study of blood T cell repertoires in COVID-19. For the study at large: Sources were T cells, B-cell-depleted T cells, or PBMCs; the material itself was cDNA or gDNA.

Sequenced by immunoSEQ multiplex PCR; TCRdb stores in-frame clones only, minus some. Of 190,000 or so clones listed, about 90% were seen once; the top ten hold over 0.95%. Individuals drawn from 20 to 25 US areas were about 18 to 95 years old. The study counted Cohort 3 donors as recovered given two negative PCRs, clearance, or symptom resolution. The sequencing input was PBMCs or T cells enriched from blood (not recorded which). The sequence came from a young man who had recovered from COVID-19.

The CDR3 spells CASTPQGETQYF. As DNA, the CDR3 is TGTGCCAGCACCCCTCAGGGGGAGACCCAGTACTTC. This chain joins TRBV7-9 and TRBJ2-5; the D gene is possibly TRBD1 (6 bases). CDR1 and CDR2 (germline): SEHNR, FQNEAQ (reference sequence). The V end was cut by 7 bases, the J end by 5 bases, with 11 bases between. CDR3 length: 12 amino acids. Together with reference TRBV7-9 and TRBJ2-5, the CDR3 gives the full variable domain: DTGVSQNPRHKITKRGQNVTFRCDPISEHNRLYWYRQTLGQGPEFLTYFQNEAQLEKSRLLSDRFSAERPKGSFSTLEIQRTEQGDSAMYLCASTPQGETQYFGPGTRLLVL.